These T cell receptor beta chains were read from a single sample in a study of blood T cells in healthy people across ages. TCRdb independently ran MiXCR on the 5' RACE reads; one entry per CDR3 protein. The sample shows around 800,000 distinct CDR3 sequences, around half of them seen only once. Material for sequencing was blood. Every receptor here comes from an elderly man in good health. The CDR3 runs from the conserved cysteine through the conserved F or W. The D gene is left open where the match is weak. Some rows mark clone size as missing; the rest say once, few, many or name a class of expanded clone.

>NA|TRBV5-1|NA|TRBJ2-1
CASSFWGVIGEQFF
TGCGCCAGCAGCTTTTGGGGAGTTATAGGTGAGCAGTTCTTC
>NA|TRBV29-1|NA|TRBJ2-1
CSVVRGTDEQFF
TGCAGCGTTGTGAGAGGGACGGATGAGCAGTTCTTC
>NA|TRBV6-6|NA|TRBJ2-4
CASSFGVENIQYF
TGTGCCAGCTCCTTCGGCGTCGAAAACATTCAGTACTTC
>NA|TRBV6-1|NA|TRBJ1-1
CASSEIRRMNTEAFF
TGTGCCAGCAGTGAGATTCGGCGGATGAACACTGAAGCTTTCTTT
>TRBD2|TRBV13|few|TRBJ2-1
CASSLLAVGGANEQFF
TGTGCCAGCAGCTTACTAGCGGTAGGCGGGGCCAATGAGCAGTTCTTC
>TRBD2|TRBV9|NA|TRBJ2-7
CASSVGGLAGGYEQYF
TGTGCCAGCAGCGTAGGAGGACTAGCGGGAGGCTACGAGCAGTACTTC
>TRBD2|TRBV5-1|NA|TRBJ2-1
CASSWASGNNEQFF
TGCGCCAGCAGCTGGGCTAGCGGGAACAATGAGCAGTTCTTC
>NA|TRBV28|NA|TRBJ1-1
CASHSYEASNTEAFF
TGTGCCAGCCACAGTTATGAGGCAAGTAACACTGAAGCTTTCTTT
>NA|TRBV20-1|NA|TRBJ2-5
CSARDPGRQETQYF
TGCAGTGCTAGAGACCCAGGGAGGCAAGAGACCCAGTACTTC
>TRBD1|TRBV20-1|NA|TRBJ2-7
CSARAGQEKFYEQYF
TGCAGTGCTAGAGCCGGACAGGAGAAATTCTACGAGCAGTACTTC
>NA|TRBV28|NA|TRBJ2-7
CASSSQGSASYEQYF
TGTGCCAGCAGTTCCCAGGGGTCAGCTTCCTACGAGCAGTACTTC
>NA|TRBV12-3/TRBV12-4|NA|TRBJ2-4
CASRRGLLEQYF
TGTGCCAGCAGACGGGGTCTGTTAGAGCAGTACTTC
>NA|TRBV6-1|once|TRBJ1-2
CASRPSRSYGYTF
TGTGCCAGCCGACCGTCGCGTAGCTATGGCTACACCTTC
>NA|TRBV27|few|TRBJ2-1
CASSPNYNEQFF
TGTGCCAGCAGTCCCAACTACAATGAGCAGTTCTTC
>TRBD2|TRBV7-2|few|TRBJ2-7
CASSLDTSGTSYEQYF
TGTGCCAGCAGCTTAGATACTAGCGGAACCTCCTACGAGCAGTACTTC
>TRBD2|TRBV20-1|NA|TRBJ2-1
CGGLAGSNEQFF
TGCGGGGGACTAGCGGGTAGCAATGAGCAGTTCTTC
>TRBD1|TRBV29-1|NA|TRBJ1-1
CSVGGQVNTEAFF
TGCAGCGTCGGAGGACAGGTGAACACTGAAGCTTTCTTT
>TRBD1|TRBV4-2|NA|TRBJ1-5
CASSQGGQGRNQPQHF
TGTGCCAGCAGCCAAGGCGGACAGGGCCGCAATCAGCCCCAGCATTTT
>TRBD1|TRBV25-1|few|TRBJ1-2
CASSEDRQGNYGYTF
TGTGCCAGCAGTGAAGACAGACAGGGAAACTATGGCTACACCTTC
>TRBD1|TRBV5-4|NA|TRBJ1-2
CASSEGQGYGYTF
TGTGCCAGCAGCGAGGGACAGGGCTATGGCTACACCTTC
>NA|TRBV29-1|NA|TRBJ1-4
CSVSTARGNEKLFF
TGCAGCGTCTCGACTGCCCGGGGTAATGAAAAACTGTTTTTT
>NA|TRBV9|NA|TRBJ2-5
CASSVNVGTFQETQYF
TGTGCCAGCAGCGTAAACGTTGGGACATTCCAAGAGACCCAGTACTTC
>NA|TRBV12-3/TRBV12-4|NA|TRBJ2-5
CASSSGPSGYQETQYF
TGTGCCAGCAGTTCAGGCCCGTCCGGTTACCAAGAGACCCAGTACTTC
>TRBD2|TRBV9|NA|TRBJ2-7
CASSSNQRGAYEQYF
TGTGCCAGCAGCTCCAATCAGCGGGGGGCCTACGAGCAGTACTTC
>NA|TRBV5-1|NA|TRBJ2-5
CASSKSGLQETQYF
TGCGCCAGCAGCAAATCAGGACTACAAGAGACCCAGTACTTC
>TRBD2|TRBV7-9|NA|TRBJ2-3
CASSLRELAELTDTQYF
TGTGCCAGCAGCTTACGGGAGCTAGCGGAACTCACAGATACGCAGTATTTT
>NA|TRBV7-6|NA|TRBJ1-1
CASSLAKANTEAFF
TGTGCCAGCAGCTTAGCGAAGGCGAACACTGAAGCTTTCTTT
>TRBD2|TRBV7-8|NA|TRBJ2-5
CASSPGKLAGGLKETQYF
TGTGCCAGCAGCCCGGGCAAACTAGCGGGAGGGCTAAAGGAGACCCAGTACTTC
>NA|TRBV20-1|few|TRBJ2-7
CSAGTPRGPVNEQYF
TGCAGTGCCGGGACCCCCCGGGGGCCCGTCAATGAGCAGTACTTC
>NA|TRBV29-1|many|TRBJ2-5
CSGITGGETQYF
TGCAGCGGAATAACGGGCGGTGAGACCCAGTACTTC
>NA|TRBV9|many|TRBJ2-3
CASSVNQGIHTQYF
TGTGCCAGCAGCGTAAATCAGGGTATACATACGCAGTATTTT
>NA|TRBV7-9|NA|TRBJ1-1
CASTPGTEAFF
TGTGCCAGCACCCCGGGCACTGAAGCTTTCTTT
>TRBD1|TRBV25-1|NA|TRBJ1-4
CASSQDRGRGEKLFF
TGTGCCAGCAGCCAGGACAGGGGGCGCGGTGAAAAACTGTTTTTT
>TRBD2|TRBV7-2|NA|TRBJ2-7
CASSSSGSMGIYEQYF
TGTGCCAGCAGCTCTAGCGGGAGCATGGGGATCTACGAGCAGTACTTC
>NA|TRBV27|NA|TRBJ1-3
CASSDVSGNTIYF
TGTGCCAGCAGTGACGTCTCTGGAAACACCATATATTTT
>NA|TRBV29-1|NA|TRBJ2-4
CSVEDWGESKNIQYF
TGCAGCGTTGAAGATTGGGGGGAGAGTAAAAACATTCAGTACTTC
>TRBD2|TRBV24-1|NA|TRBJ2-3
CATSDPQSSGRAKDTQYF
TGTGCCACCAGTGACCCCCAATCTAGCGGGAGGGCCAAGGATACGCAGTATTTT
>TRBD2|TRBV10-3|NA|TRBJ2-3
CAISGRTSGRGDTQYF
TGTGCCATCAGTGGGAGGACTAGCGGGAGAGGAGATACGCAGTATTTT
>TRBD1|TRBV7-8|NA|TRBJ1-1
CAIGTVGYTEAFF
TGTGCCATCGGGACAGTAGGGTACACTGAAGCTTTCTTT
>TRBD2|TRBV7-2|few|TRBJ2-4
CASSGGLAGENIQYF
TGTGCCAGCAGCGGAGGACTAGCGGGAGAGAACATTCAGTACTTC
>TRBD2|TRBV25-1|NA|TRBJ2-5
CASSEYGGQETQYF
TGTGCCAGCAGTGAATACGGGGGGCAAGAGACCCAGTACTTC
>NA|TRBV12-3/TRBV12-4|NA|TRBJ2-7
CASSFTPTVDEQYF
TGTGCCAGCAGTTTTACCCCCACAGTAGACGAGCAGTACTTC
>NA|TRBV6-5|NA|TRBJ2-1
CASSRRRTLTYNEQFF
TGTGCCAGCAGTCGTCGACGGACATTGACCTACAATGAGCAGTTCTTC
>NA|TRBV24-1|NA|TRBJ2-7
CATSDPSTGIDSYEQYF
TGTGCCACCAGTGACCCTAGCACAGGGATTGACTCCTACGAGCAGTACTTC
>TRBD1|TRBV20-1|many|TRBJ1-2
CSARQGDGYGYTF
TGCAGTGCCCGACAGGGAGATGGCTATGGCTACACCTTC
>NA|TRBV2|NA|TRBJ2-2
CASGSPGELFF
TGTGCCAGCGGCTCGCCCGGGGAGCTGTTTTTT
>NA|TRBV25-1|few|TRBJ2-7
CARDMVGDEQYF
TGTGCCAGAGACATGGTCGGGGACGAGCAGTACTTC
>TRBD2|TRBV12-3/TRBV12-4|NA|TRBJ2-5
CASRMVAGGPGLETQYF
TGTGCCAGCAGGATGGTAGCGGGAGGGCCCGGATTGGAGACCCAGTACTTC
>TRBD2|TRBV15|NA|TRBJ2-3
CATSRGSRLAGSTDTQYF
TGTGCCACCAGCAGAGGCTCCCGACTAGCGGGAAGCACAGATACGCAGTATTTT
>NA|TRBV6-5|NA|TRBJ2-1
CASSHLPTGLNEQFF
TGTGCCAGCAGCCACCTGCCGACGGGTCTCAATGAGCAGTTCTTC
>NA|TRBV5-1|NA|TRBJ1-4
CASSLDGVSNEKLFF
TGCGCCAGCAGCTTGGACGGGGTGTCTAATGAAAAACTGTTTTTT
>TRBD1|TRBV5-4|NA|TRBJ2-3
CASSSLGQGAADTQYF
TGTGCCAGCAGCTCCTTAGGACAGGGGGCAGCAGATACGCAGTATTTT
>TRBD1|TRBV2|few|TRBJ2-5
CASEGQTETQYF
TGTGCCAGCGAGGGACAGACAGAGACCCAGTACTTC
>TRBD1|TRBV12-3/TRBV12-4|NA|TRBJ2-4
CASSRDRGKGGNIQYF
TGTGCCAGCAGCCGGGACAGGGGCAAAGGAGGGAACATTCAGTACTTC
>NA|TRBV29-1|NA|TRBJ2-1
CSVAVKRSYNERFF
TGCAGCGTCGCTGTAAAGCGGTCCTACAATGAGCGGTTCTTC